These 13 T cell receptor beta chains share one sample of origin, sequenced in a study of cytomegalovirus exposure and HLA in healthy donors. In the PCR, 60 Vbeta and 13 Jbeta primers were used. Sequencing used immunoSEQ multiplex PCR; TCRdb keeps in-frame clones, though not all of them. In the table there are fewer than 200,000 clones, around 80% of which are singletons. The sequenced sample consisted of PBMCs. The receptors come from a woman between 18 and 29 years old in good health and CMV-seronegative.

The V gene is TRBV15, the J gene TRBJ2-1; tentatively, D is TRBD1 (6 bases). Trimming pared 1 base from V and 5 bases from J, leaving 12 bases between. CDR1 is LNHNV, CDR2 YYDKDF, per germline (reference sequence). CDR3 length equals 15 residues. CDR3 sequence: CATSRGLNRDNEQFF. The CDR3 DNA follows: TGTGCCACCAGCAGAGGCCTGAACAGGGACAATGAGCAGTTCTTC.

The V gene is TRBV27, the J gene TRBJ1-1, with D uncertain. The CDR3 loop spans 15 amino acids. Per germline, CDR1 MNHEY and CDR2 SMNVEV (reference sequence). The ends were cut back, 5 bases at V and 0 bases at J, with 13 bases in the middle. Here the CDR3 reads CASSLRTGVNTEAFF. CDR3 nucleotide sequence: TGTGCCAGCAGTCTACGGACGGGAGTGAACACTGAAGCTTTCTTT.

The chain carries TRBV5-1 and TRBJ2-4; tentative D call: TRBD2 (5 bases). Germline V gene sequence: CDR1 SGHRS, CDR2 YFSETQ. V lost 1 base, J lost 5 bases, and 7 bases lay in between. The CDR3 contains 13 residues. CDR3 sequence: CASSLIGENIQYF. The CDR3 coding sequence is TGCGCCAGCAGCTTGATCGGGGAAAACATTCAGTACTTC.

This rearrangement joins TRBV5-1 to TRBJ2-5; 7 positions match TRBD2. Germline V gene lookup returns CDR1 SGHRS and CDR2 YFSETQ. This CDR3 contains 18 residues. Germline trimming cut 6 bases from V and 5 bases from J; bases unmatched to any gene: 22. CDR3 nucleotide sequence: TGCGCCAGCACCCCTTTCCATGCTGCGGCGGGAGTCGGGGAGACCCAGTACTTC. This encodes CASTPFHAAAGVGETQYF.

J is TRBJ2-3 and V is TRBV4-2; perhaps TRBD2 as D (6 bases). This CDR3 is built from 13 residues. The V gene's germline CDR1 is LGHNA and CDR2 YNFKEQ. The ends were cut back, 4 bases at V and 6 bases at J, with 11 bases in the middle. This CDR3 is CASSPGTLDTQYF. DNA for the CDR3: TGTGCCAGCAGCCCCGGGACTTTGGATACGCAGTATTTT.

The CDR3 DNA reads TGTGCCAGCAGTTTCGAACTAGCGGGATTCCGAGAGACCCAGTACTTC. Its protein product is CASSFELAGFRETQYF. The J gene is TRBJ2-5, the V gene TRBV28, with 10 bases fitting TRBD2. The CDR3 has 16 amino acids. V shed 3 bases and J 4 bases; nucleotides not matched to a gene: 8. Germline CDR1 reads MDHEN; CDR2 reads SYDVKM.

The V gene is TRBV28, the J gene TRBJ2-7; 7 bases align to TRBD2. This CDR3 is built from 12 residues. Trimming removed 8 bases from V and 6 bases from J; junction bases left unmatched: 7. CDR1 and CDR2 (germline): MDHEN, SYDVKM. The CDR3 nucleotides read TGTGCCAGCGGGGGGGGATCGAGCGAGCAGTACTTC. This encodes CASGGGSSEQYF. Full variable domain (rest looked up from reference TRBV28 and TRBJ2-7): DVKVTQSSRYLVKRTGEKVFLECVQDMDHENMFWYRQDPGLGLRLIYFSYDVKMKEKGDIPEGYSVSREKKERFSLILESASTNQTSMYLCASGGGSSEQYFGPGTRLTVT.

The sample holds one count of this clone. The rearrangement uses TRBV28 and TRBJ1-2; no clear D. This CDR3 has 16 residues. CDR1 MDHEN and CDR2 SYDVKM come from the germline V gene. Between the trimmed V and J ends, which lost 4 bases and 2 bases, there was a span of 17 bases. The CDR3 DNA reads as TGTGCCAGCAGTTCTGATAACAGCTTTTTAAACTATGGCTACACCTTC. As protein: CASSSDNSFLNYGYTF.

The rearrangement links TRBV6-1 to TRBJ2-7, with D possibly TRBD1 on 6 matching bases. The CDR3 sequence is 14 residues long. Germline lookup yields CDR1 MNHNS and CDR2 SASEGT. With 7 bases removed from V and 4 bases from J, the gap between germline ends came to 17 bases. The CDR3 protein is CASKWAGELYEQYF. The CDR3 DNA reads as TGTGCCAGCAAGTGGGCAGGGGAGCTTTACGAGCAGTACTTC.

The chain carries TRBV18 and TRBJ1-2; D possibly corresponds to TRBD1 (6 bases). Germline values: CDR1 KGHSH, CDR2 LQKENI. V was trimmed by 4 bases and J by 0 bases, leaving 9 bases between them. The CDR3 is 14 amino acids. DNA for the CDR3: TGTGCCAGCTCACTACAGGGCTCTAACTATGGCTACACCTTC. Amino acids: CASSLQGSNYGYTF.

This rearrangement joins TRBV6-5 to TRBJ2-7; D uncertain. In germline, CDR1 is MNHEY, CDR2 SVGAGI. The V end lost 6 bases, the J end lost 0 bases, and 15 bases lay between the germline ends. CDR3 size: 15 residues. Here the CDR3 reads CASSPLRPTSYEQYF. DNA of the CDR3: TGTGCCAGCAGCCCACTTCGTCCCACCTCCTACGAGCAGTACTTC.

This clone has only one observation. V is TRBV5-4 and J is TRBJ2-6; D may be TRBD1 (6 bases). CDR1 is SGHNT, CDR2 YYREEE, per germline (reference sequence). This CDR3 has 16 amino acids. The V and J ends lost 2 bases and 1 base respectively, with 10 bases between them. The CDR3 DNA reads TGTGCCAGCAGCTTTTTACAGGGTTCTGGGGCCAACGTCCTGACTTTC. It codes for CASSFLQGSGANVLTF. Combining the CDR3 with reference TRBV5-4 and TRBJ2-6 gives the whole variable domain ETGVTQSPTHLIKTRGQQVTLRCSSQSGHNTVSWYQQALGQGPQFIFQYYREEENGRGNFPPRFSGLQFPNYSSELNVNALELDDSALYLCASSFLQGSGANVLTFGAGSRLTVL.

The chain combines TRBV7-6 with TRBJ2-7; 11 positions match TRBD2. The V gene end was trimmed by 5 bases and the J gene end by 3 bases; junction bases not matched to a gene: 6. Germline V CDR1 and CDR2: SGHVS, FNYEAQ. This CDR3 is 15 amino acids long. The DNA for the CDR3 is TGTGCCAGCAGCCTTGGAGGGACTAGCGGCTACGAGCAGTACTTC. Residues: CASSLGGTSGYEQYF.